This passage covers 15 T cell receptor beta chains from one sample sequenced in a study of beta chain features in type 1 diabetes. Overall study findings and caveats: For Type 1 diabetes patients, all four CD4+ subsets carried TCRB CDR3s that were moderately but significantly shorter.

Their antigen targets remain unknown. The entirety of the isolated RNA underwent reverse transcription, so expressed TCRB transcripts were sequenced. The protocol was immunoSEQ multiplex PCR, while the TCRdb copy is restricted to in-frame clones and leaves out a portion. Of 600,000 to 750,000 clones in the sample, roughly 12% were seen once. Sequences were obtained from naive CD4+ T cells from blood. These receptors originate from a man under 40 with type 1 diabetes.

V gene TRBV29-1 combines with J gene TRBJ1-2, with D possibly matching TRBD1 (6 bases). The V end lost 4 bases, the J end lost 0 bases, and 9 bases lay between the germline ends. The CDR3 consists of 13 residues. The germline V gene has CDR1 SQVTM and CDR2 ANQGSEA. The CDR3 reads CSVAAGANYGYTF. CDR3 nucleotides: TGCAGCGTTGCGGCAGGGGCTAACTATGGCTACACCTTC.

The CDR3: CASSPGSGNTIYF. In DNA, the CDR3 is TGTGCCAGCAGTCCAGGCTCTGGAAACACCATATATTTT. This chain joins TRBV27 and TRBJ1-3; no reliable D call. There are 13 residues in the CDR3. Germline V CDR1 and CDR2: MNHEY, SMNVEV (reference sequence). V dropped 5 bases and J dropped 0 bases, with 5 bases sitting between them.

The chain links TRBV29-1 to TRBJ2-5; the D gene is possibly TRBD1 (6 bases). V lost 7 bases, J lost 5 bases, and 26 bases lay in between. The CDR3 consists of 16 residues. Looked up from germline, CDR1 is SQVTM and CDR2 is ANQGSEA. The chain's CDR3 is CSASGELTGSFETQYF. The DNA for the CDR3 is TGCAGCGCTTCCGGAGAGTTAACAGGGTCTTTTGAGACCCAGTACTTC.

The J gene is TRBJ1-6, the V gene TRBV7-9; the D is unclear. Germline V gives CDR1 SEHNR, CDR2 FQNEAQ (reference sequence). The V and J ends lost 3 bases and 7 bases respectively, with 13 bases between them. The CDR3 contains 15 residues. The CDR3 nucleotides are TGTGCCAGCAGCTTGCAAGGAATGGGGAATTCACCCCTCCACTTT. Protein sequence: CASSLQGMGNSPLHF.

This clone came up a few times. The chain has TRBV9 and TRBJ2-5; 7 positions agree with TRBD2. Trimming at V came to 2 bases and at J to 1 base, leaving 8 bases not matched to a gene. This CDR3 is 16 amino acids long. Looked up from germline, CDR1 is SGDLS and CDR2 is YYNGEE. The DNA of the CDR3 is TGTGCCAGCAGCGTCTCAGCGGGACGGCCCCAAGAGACCCAGTACTTC. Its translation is CASSVSAGRPQETQYF.

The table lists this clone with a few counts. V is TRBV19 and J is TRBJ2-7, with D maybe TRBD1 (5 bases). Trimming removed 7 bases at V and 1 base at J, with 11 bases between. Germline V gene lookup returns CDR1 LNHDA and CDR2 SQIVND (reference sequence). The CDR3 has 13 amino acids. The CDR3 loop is CASTSGNSYEQYF. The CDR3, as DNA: TGTGCCAGTACTTCAGGGAATTCCTACGAGCAGTACTTC. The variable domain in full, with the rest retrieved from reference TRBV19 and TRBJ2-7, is DGGITQSPKYLFRKEGQNVTLSCEQNLNHDAMYWYRQDPGQGLRLIYYSQIVNDFQKGDIAEGYSVSREKKESFPLTVTSAQKNPTAFYLCASTSGNSYEQYFGPGTRLTVT.

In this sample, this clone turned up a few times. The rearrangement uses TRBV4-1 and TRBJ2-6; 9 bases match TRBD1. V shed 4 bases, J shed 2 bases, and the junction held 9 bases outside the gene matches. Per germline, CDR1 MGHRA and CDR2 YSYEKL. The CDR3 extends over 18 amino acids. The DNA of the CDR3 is TGCGCCAGCAGCCTTACAGGGGGCTCTTCGACTGGGGCCAACGTCCTGACTTTC. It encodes CASSLTGGSSTGANVLTF.

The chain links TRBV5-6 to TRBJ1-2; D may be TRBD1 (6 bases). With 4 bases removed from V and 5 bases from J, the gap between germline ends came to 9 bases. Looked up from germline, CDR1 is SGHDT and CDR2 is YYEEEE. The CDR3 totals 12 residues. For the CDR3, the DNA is TGTGCCAGCAGCGGACAGCCTTATGGCTACACCTTC. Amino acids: CASSGQPYGYTF.

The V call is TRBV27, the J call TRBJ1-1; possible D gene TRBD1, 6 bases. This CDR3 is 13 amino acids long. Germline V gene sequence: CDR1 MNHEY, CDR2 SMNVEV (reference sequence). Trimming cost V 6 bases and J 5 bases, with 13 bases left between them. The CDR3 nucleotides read TGTGCCAGCAGCCTCAGGGGAGTAACTGAAGCTTTCTTT. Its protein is CASSLRGVTEAFF.

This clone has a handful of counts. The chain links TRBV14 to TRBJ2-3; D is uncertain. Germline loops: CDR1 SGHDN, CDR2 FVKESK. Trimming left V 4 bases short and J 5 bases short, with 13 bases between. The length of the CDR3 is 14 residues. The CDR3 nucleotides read TGTGCCAGCAGCCCCTCCCGCCACGGAGATACGCAGTATTTT. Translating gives CASSPSRHGDTQYF.

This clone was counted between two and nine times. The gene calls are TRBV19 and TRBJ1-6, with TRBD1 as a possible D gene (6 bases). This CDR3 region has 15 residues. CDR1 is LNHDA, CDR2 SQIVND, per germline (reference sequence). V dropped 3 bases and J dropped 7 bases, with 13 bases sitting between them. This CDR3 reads CASSIRDRLNSPLHF. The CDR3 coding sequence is TGTGCCAGTAGTATCCGAGACAGGCTGAATTCACCCCTCCACTTT. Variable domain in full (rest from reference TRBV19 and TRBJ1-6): DGGITQSPKYLFRKEGQNVTLSCEQNLNHDAMYWYRQDPGQGLRLIYYSQIVNDFQKGDIAEGYSVSREKKESFPLTVTSAQKNPTAFYLCASSIRDRLNSPLHFGNGTRLTVT.

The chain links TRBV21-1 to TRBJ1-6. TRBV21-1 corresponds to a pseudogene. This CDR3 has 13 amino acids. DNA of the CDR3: TGTGCCAGCAGCAAAAGGGAATTCATAACCCTCCACTTT. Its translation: CASSKREFITLHF.

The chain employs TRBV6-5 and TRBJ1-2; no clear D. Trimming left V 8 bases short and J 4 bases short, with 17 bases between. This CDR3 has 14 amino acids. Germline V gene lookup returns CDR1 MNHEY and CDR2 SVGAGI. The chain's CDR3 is CASLKVGRGYGYTF. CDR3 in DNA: TGTGCCAGCCTCAAAGTTGGGCGGGGCTATGGCTACACCTTC.

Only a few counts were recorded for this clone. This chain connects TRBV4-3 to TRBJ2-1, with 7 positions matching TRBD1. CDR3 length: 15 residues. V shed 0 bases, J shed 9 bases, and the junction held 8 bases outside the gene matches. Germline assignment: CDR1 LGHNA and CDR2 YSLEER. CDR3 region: CASSQDKKGAGEQFF. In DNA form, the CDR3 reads TGCGCCAGCAGCCAAGATAAGAAGGGGGCGGGTGAGCAGTTCTTC.

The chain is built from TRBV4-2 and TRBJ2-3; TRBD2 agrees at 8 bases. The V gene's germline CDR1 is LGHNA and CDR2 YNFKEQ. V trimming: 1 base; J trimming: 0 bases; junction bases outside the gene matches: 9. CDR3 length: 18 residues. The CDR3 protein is CASSQGGASGPSTDTQYF. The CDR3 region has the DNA TGTGCCAGCAGCCAAGGAGGGGCTAGCGGGCCTAGCACAGATACGCAGTATTTT.